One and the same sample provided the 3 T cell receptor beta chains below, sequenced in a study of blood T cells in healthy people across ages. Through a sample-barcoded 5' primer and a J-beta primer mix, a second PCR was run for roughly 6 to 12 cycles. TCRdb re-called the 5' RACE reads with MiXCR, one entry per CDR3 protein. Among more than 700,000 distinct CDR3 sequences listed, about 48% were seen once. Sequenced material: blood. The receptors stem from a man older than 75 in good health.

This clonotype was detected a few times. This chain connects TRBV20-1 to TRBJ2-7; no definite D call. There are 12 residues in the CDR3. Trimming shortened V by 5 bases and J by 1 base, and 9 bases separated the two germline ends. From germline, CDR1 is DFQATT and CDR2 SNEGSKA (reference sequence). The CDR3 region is CSAFETSYEQYF. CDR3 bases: TGCAGTGCTTTCGAGACTTCCTACGAGCAGTACTTC.

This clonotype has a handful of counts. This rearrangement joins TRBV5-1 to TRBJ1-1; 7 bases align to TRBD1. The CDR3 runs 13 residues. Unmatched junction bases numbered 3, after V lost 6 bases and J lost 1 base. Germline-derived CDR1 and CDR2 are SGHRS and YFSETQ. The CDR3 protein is CASNRQGNTEAFF. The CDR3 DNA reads TGCGCCAGCAACCGACAGGGGAACACTGAAGCTTTCTTT.

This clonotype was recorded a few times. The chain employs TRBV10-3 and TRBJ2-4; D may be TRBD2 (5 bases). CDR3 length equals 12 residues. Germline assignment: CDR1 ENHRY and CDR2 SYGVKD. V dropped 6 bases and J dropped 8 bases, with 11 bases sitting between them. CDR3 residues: CAIRDYLDIQYF. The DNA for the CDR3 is TGTGCCATCAGAGACTACCTGGACATTCAGTACTTC.